This TCR beta chain was recovered during a study of T-cell memory formation after mild COVID-19. The wider study: Clusters of TCRs were largely donor specific.

Whole-study results and caveats: Day 15 to 85 contracting clones showed balanced CD4/CD8; later expanders leaned CD4+.

Via MiXCR, TCRdb re-called the 5' RACE reads, giving one row per CDR3 protein. The sample carries about 430,000 distinct CDR3 sequences, roughly 18% recorded once. Comments on this clonotype: The target antigen is unknown.

Per the germline V gene, CDR1 is SNHLY and CDR2 is FYNNEI. V was shortened by 3 bases and J by 2 bases, with 11 bases between the two germline ends. The CDR3 totals 15 residues. V is TRBV2 and J is TRBJ2-1; D is perhaps TRBD1 (5 bases). This TCR was recovered from a man in his late teens or twenties who had mild COVID-19 (a few samples of this study predate the infection). Cell type and time point are not known. The material sequenced was PBMCs or a T cell subset sorted from them (not recorded which). The CDR3 DNA reads as TGTGCCAGCAGTGAGGGGCTAGGTGCCTACAATGAGCAGTTCTTC. This gives the protein CASSEGLGAYNEQFF. Complete variable domain (other parts from reference TRBV2 and TRBJ2-1): EPEVTQTPSHQVTQMGQEVILRCVPISNHLYFYWYRQILGQKVEFLVSFYNNEISEKSEIFDDQFSVERPDGSNFTLKIRSTKLEDSAMYFCASSEGLGAYNEQFFGPGTRLTVL.